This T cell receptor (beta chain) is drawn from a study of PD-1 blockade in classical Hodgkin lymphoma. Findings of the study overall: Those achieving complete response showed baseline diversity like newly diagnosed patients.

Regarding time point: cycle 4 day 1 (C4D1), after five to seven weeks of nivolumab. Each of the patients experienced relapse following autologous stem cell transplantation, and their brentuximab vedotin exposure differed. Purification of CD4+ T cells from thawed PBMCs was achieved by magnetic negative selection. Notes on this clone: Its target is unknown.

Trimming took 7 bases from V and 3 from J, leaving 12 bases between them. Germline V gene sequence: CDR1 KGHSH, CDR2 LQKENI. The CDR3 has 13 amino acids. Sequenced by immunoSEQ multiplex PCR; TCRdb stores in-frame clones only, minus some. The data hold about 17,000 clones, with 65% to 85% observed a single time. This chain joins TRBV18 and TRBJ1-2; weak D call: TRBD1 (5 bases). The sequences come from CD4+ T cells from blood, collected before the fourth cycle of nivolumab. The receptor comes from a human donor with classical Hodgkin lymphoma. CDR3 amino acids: CASLEGLHYGYTF. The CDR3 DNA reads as TGTGCCAGCTTGGAGGGGTTGCACTATGGCTACACCTTC.